This TCR beta chain was recorded in a study of OX40 agonist ivuxolimab in advanced cancers. Overall study context: The study enrolled dose-escalation patients with hepatocellular carcinoma, melanoma, renal cell or head and neck cancer.

This clone came up once. Its antigen is currently unknown. Per germline, CDR1 SGHVS and CDR2 FQNEAQ. This CDR3 has 15 residues. With 6 bases removed from V and 7 bases from J, the gap between germline ends came to 20 bases. The protocol was immunoSEQ multiplex PCR, while the TCRdb copy is restricted to in-frame clones and leaves out a portion. The sample contains tens of thousands of clones, roughly 84% of which appear only once. Overall study findings and caveats: The mean number of expanded clones was higher in CD8+ T cells than in CD4+.

Peripheral blood came from all dose cohorts at three timepoints. This sequence was found in an adult with an advanced solid tumor such as melanoma, head and neck, liver or kidney cancer. Here the sequenced sample was CD4+ or CD8+ T cells sorted from blood, taken in a trial of the OX40 agonist ivuxolimab. The chain recombines TRBV7-8 with TRBJ2-3; tentatively, D is TRBD1 or TRBD2 (5 bases each). This CDR3 is CASSMTFGAQNTQYF. The DNA of the CDR3 is TGTGCCAGCAGTATGACGTTCGGGGCCCAGAATACGCAGTATTTT.